The 2 T cell receptor beta chains below were found in one sample sequenced in a study of regulatory dendritic cells for organ transplantation. Measured with immunoSEQ multiplex PCR; TCRdb has only the in-frame clones, and not every one. The sample lists nearly 30,000 clones, 60% to 80% occurring once. Material: memory CD4+ T cells from blood. Stated subset: CD45RO+ memory T cells. The receptor set was obtained from a human donor in good health.

This sequence joins TRBV28 and TRBJ2-1; 10 bases are shared with TRBD1. Germline lookup yields CDR1 MDHEN and CDR2 SYDVKM. The CDR3 sequence is 18 residues long. V lost 6 bases to trimming and J lost 3 bases; unmatched junction nucleotides: 14. The CDR3 nucleotides read TGTGCCAGCAGCTCATCCGGACAGGGGGGAAAATTCTACAATGAGCAGTTCTTC. It yields the protein CASSSSGQGGKFYNEQFF.

This clone appeared a few times. The rearrangement uses TRBV19 and TRBJ1-4; D remains ambiguous. This CDR3 is 13 amino acids long. From germline, CDR1 is LNHDA and CDR2 SQIVND (reference sequence). Trimming pared 4 bases from V and 2 bases from J, leaving 5 bases between. CDR3 nucleotides: TGTGCCAGTAGTAGGTCGACTAATGAAAAACTGTTTTTT. Residues: CASSRSTNEKLFF.